This TCR beta chain was sequenced during a study of cytomegalovirus exposure and HLA in healthy donors. It was with 60 Vbeta and 13 Jbeta primers that the PCR ran. Repertoires were generated with immunoSEQ multiplex PCR, while TCRdb's copy carries only in-frame clones and drops some. The table has 160,000 or so clones, approximately 80% seen once. Study-wide points: It was in a later analysis that TCR association rates were seen to vary by HLA locus, highest for DRB1 and lowest for HLA-C.

For this clone: The antigen remains unidentified.

CDR1 and CDR2 from the germline V gene are SNHLY and FYNNEI. The CDR3 is made up of 13 amino acids. The V end lost 6 bases, the J end lost 0 bases, and 8 bases lay between the germline ends. This chain links TRBV2 with TRBJ1-1; D call uncertain. Sequencing input: PBMCs. The sequence was obtained from a male donor in good health and CMV-seropositive. The CDR3: CASRAEMNTEAFF. The CDR3 bases are TGTGCCAGCAGGGCGGAAATGAACACTGAAGCTTTCTTT.